The rows below give T cell receptor beta chains drawn from one sample of a study of blood T cells in healthy people across ages. TCRdb re-called the 5' RACE reads with MiXCR, one entry per CDR3 protein. The repertoire consists of fewer than 1,000,000 distinct CDR3 sequences, with more than 40% occurring once and the leading ten covering roughly 19%. Sequences were obtained from blood. These receptors all stem from a man between 60 and 75 years old in good health. CDR3s include the opening cysteine and the closing phenylalanine or tryptophan. Each record gives: D gene, clone size, V gene, J gene, CDR3 DNA, CDR3 protein. The D gene is left open where the match is weak. Size values are once, few and many counts, or a class for expanded clones, and some rows have none.

d_gene: .; abundance: .; v_gene: TRBV6-4; j_gene: TRBJ2-1; CDR3nt: TGTGCCAGCAGACTAAGAGTGGTGTTCTATTCCCTCAATGAGCAGTTCTTC; CDR3aa: CASRLRVVFYSLNEQFF
d_gene: TRBD1; abundance: .; v_gene: TRBV20-1; j_gene: TRBJ2-2; CDR3nt: TGCAGTGCTCAACAGGGGGGCCAGGAAACCGGGGAGCTGTTTTTT; CDR3aa: CSAQQGGQETGELFF
d_gene: .; abundance: few; v_gene: TRBV6-2/TRBV6-3; j_gene: TRBJ1-1; CDR3nt: TGTGCCAGCAGCCGATTCGACAGCCTAGGGACTGAAGCTTTCTTT; CDR3aa: CASSRFDSLGTEAFF
d_gene: TRBD2; abundance: .; v_gene: TRBV7-2; j_gene: TRBJ2-3; CDR3nt: TGTGCCAGCAGCTCTCCGACTAGCGGGGCCCCAGATACGCAGTATTTT; CDR3aa: CASSSPTSGAPDTQYF
d_gene: .; abundance: few; v_gene: TRBV3-1; j_gene: TRBJ1-2; CDR3nt: TGTGCCAGCAGCCGTGGGGAGGGAAGCTATGGCTACACCTTC; CDR3aa: CASSRGEGSYGYTF
d_gene: .; abundance: few; v_gene: TRBV21-1; j_gene: TRBJ1-4; CDR3nt: TGTGCCAGCAGCAAAGCGCTTTTTATGCAGGCAACTAATGAAAAACTGTTTTTT; CDR3aa: CASSKALFMQATNEKLFF
d_gene: .; abundance: .; v_gene: TRBV10-3; j_gene: TRBJ1-1; CDR3nt: TGTGCCATCAGTGAGTCAAGCGGCGACAACGCTGAAGCTTTCTTT; CDR3aa: CAISESSGDNAEAFF
d_gene: .; abundance: .; v_gene: TRBV14; j_gene: TRBJ1-2; CDR3nt: TGTGCCAGCAGCCAACACCACTATGGCTACACCTTC; CDR3aa: CASSQHHYGYTF
d_gene: TRBD1; abundance: few; v_gene: TRBV12-3/TRBV12-4; j_gene: TRBJ1-1; CDR3nt: TGTGCCAGCAGTTTCCGACAGGGGTCCTTGACTGAAGCTTTCTTT; CDR3aa: CASSFRQGSLTEAFF
d_gene: .; abundance: .; v_gene: TRBV6-2/TRBV6-3; j_gene: TRBJ2-2; CDR3nt: TGTGCCAGCAGTTACCGAGCCGGGGAGCTGTTTTTT; CDR3aa: CASSYRAGELFF
d_gene: .; abundance: few; v_gene: TRBV6-6; j_gene: TRBJ2-3; CDR3nt: TGTGCCAGCAAAACGGGGCAGATCACAGATACGCAGTATTTT; CDR3aa: CASKTGQITDTQYF
d_gene: TRBD2; abundance: many; v_gene: TRBV7-2; j_gene: TRBJ2-6; CDR3nt: TGTGCCAGCAGCAACAGACTAGCGGGGGGCGCTGGGGCCAACGTCCTGACTTTC; CDR3aa: CASSNRLAGGAGANVLTF
d_gene: .; abundance: few; v_gene: TRBV10-3; j_gene: TRBJ2-2; CDR3nt: TGTGCCATCAGCATAGGGGAAGTCGGCACCGGGGAGCTGTTTTTT; CDR3aa: CAISIGEVGTGELFF
d_gene: .; abundance: many; v_gene: TRBV29-1; j_gene: TRBJ2-5; CDR3nt: TGCAGCGTTAAGGGAACTGCCGAGACCCAGTACTTC; CDR3aa: CSVKGTAETQYF
d_gene: .; abundance: .; v_gene: TRBV12-3/TRBV12-4; j_gene: TRBJ2-5; CDR3nt: TGTGCCCGCAGCACAACTCGGCAAGAGACCCAGTACTTC; CDR3aa: CARSTTRQETQYF
d_gene: .; abundance: few; v_gene: TRBV6-2/TRBV6-3; j_gene: TRBJ2-1; CDR3nt: TGTGCCAGCAGTTACTCGACGGTGAGGGTCTTTAATTATGAGCAGTTCTTC; CDR3aa: CASSYSTVRVFNYEQFF
d_gene: TRBD1; abundance: few; v_gene: TRBV2; j_gene: TRBJ2-1; CDR3nt: TGTGCCAGCAAGGGACAGGGGGTGTACAATGAGCAGTTCTTC; CDR3aa: CASKGQGVYNEQFF
d_gene: TRBD2; abundance: .; v_gene: TRBV30; j_gene: TRBJ2-1; CDR3nt: TGTGCCTGGAGTAAAGGGCTAGCGGCTAACAATGAGCAGTTCTTC; CDR3aa: CAWSKGLAANNEQFF
d_gene: .; abundance: .; v_gene: TRBV20-1; j_gene: TRBJ2-3; CDR3nt: TGCAGTGCTAGAGACAACAGGGCAGATACGCAGTATTTT; CDR3aa: CSARDNRADTQYF
d_gene: .; abundance: .; v_gene: TRBV7-2; j_gene: TRBJ1-2; CDR3nt: TGTGCCAGCAGGCTTCCAGCGTTCTATGGCTACACCTTC; CDR3aa: CASRLPAFYGYTF
d_gene: .; abundance: few; v_gene: TRBV9; j_gene: TRBJ1-2; CDR3nt: TGTGCCAGCAGCGGAATAAGACAGAACTATGGCTACACCTTC; CDR3aa: CASSGIRQNYGYTF
d_gene: .; abundance: many; v_gene: TRBV7-2; j_gene: TRBJ2-5; CDR3nt: TGCGCCAGCAGCTTGGTGGGTGCAGACCAAGAGACCCAGTACTTC; CDR3aa: CASSLVGADQETQYF
d_gene: .; abundance: once; v_gene: TRBV7-9; j_gene: TRBJ2-2; CDR3nt: TGTGCCAGCAGCTTGAGGCTTTCGAACACCGGGGAGCTGTTTTTT; CDR3aa: CASSLRLSNTGELFF
d_gene: .; abundance: few; v_gene: TRBV6-2/TRBV6-3; j_gene: TRBJ2-7; CDR3nt: TGTGCCAGCAGTCCGCCCCGGGTGTCCTCGTACGAGCAGTACTTC; CDR3aa: CASSPPRVSSYEQYF
d_gene: TRBD2; abundance: .; v_gene: TRBV20-1; j_gene: TRBJ2-7; CDR3nt: TGCAGTGGTAGAGGGACTAGCGGGGTCGAGCAGTACTTC; CDR3aa: CSGRGTSGVEQYF
d_gene: .; abundance: .; v_gene: TRBV7-2; j_gene: TRBJ2-7; CDR3nt: TGTGCCAGCAGTCCGGACAGCCTGCTACCCTACGAGCAGTACTTC; CDR3aa: CASSPDSLLPYEQYF
d_gene: .; abundance: .; v_gene: TRBV6-5; j_gene: TRBJ2-2; CDR3nt: TGTGCCAGCAGGGACGGGACCTTGGGGACCGGGGAGCTGTTTTTT; CDR3aa: CASRDGTLGTGELFF
d_gene: .; abundance: .; v_gene: TRBV20-1; j_gene: TRBJ2-7; CDR3nt: TGCAGTGCTATCCCCGTGGCCGGACACCGAGACTACGAGCAGTACTTC; CDR3aa: CSAIPVAGHRDYEQYF
d_gene: .; abundance: .; v_gene: TRBV4-3; j_gene: TRBJ1-2; CDR3nt: TGCGCCAGCAGCCCCCCCGGAGACCTAAGGGGCTACACCTTC; CDR3aa: CASSPPGDLRGYTF
d_gene: TRBD1; abundance: many; v_gene: TRBV7-3; j_gene: TRBJ2-7; CDR3nt: TGTGCCAGCAGCGGACAGGGCGGTGAGCAGTACTTC; CDR3aa: CASSGQGGEQYF
d_gene: TRBD2; abundance: few; v_gene: TRBV7-2; j_gene: TRBJ2-2; CDR3nt: TGTGCCAGCAAGACTAGCGGGGACACCGGGGAGCTGTTTTTT; CDR3aa: CASKTSGDTGELFF
d_gene: TRBD1; abundance: .; v_gene: TRBV25-1; j_gene: TRBJ2-5; CDR3nt: TGTGCCAGCACTCTTGGACAGGCCGACGGGGAGACCCAGTACTTC; CDR3aa: CASTLGQADGETQYF
d_gene: .; abundance: once; v_gene: TRBV12-5; j_gene: TRBJ1-1; CDR3nt: TGTGCTAGTGGCGCGGGGGGGGGTACTGAAGCTTTCTTT; CDR3aa: CASGAGGGTEAFF
d_gene: TRBD1; abundance: few; v_gene: TRBV5-6; j_gene: TRBJ2-1; CDR3nt: TGTGCCAGCAGCTTGGCCGCGGACAGGGAAGCGCAGTTCTTC; CDR3aa: CASSLAADREAQFF
d_gene: .; abundance: few; v_gene: TRBV27; j_gene: TRBJ2-7; CDR3nt: TGTGCCAGCAGTTTATTTCCCCTAGGGACGGCGTCCTACGAGCAGTACTTC; CDR3aa: CASSLFPLGTASYEQYF
d_gene: .; abundance: .; v_gene: TRBV7-2; j_gene: TRBJ1-1; CDR3nt: TGTGCCAGCAGCCTTCGGGCCTCCGGCACTGAAGCTTTCTTT; CDR3aa: CASSLRASGTEAFF
d_gene: .; abundance: .; v_gene: TRBV4-1; j_gene: TRBJ1-1; CDR3nt: TGCGCCAGCAGCCAATGGACCAACACTGAAGCTTTCTTT; CDR3aa: CASSQWTNTEAFF
d_gene: .; abundance: few; v_gene: TRBV14; j_gene: TRBJ1-2; CDR3nt: TGTGCCAGCAGCAAAAGCAGGGTTAGTGGCTACACCTTC; CDR3aa: CASSKSRVSGYTF
d_gene: .; abundance: .; v_gene: TRBV4-1; j_gene: TRBJ2-7; CDR3nt: TGCGCCAGCAGCCAAAAGGGGGACTATCCCTACGAGCAGTACTTC; CDR3aa: CASSQKGDYPYEQYF
d_gene: .; abundance: .; v_gene: TRBV24-1; j_gene: TRBJ1-1; CDR3nt: TGTGCCACCAGTGATTCGGGGGGAGGGAACACTGAAGCTTTCTTT; CDR3aa: CATSDSGGGNTEAFF
d_gene: .; abundance: .; v_gene: TRBV4-3; j_gene: TRBJ2-7; CDR3nt: TGCGCCAGCAGCCAAGAAGACGGTGCCTACGAGCAGTACTTC; CDR3aa: CASSQEDGAYEQYF
d_gene: .; abundance: .; v_gene: TRBV12-3/TRBV12-4; j_gene: TRBJ2-5; CDR3nt: TGTGCCAGCAGTGTGGCAGGGGAGGATGAGCAGTACTTC; CDR3aa: CASSVAGEDEQYF
d_gene: TRBD1; abundance: .; v_gene: TRBV5-6; j_gene: TRBJ1-1; CDR3nt: TGTGCCAGCAGCTCCTACGCGGACAGGAATGAAGCTTTCTTT; CDR3aa: CASSSYADRNEAFF
d_gene: TRBD2; abundance: few; v_gene: TRBV9; j_gene: TRBJ2-3; CDR3nt: TGTGCCAGCAGCGTAGGCGCTAGCGGGGCCCGAGGAGATACGCAGTATTTT; CDR3aa: CASSVGASGARGDTQYF
d_gene: .; abundance: few; v_gene: TRBV23-1; j_gene: TRBJ1-5; CDR3nt: TGCGCCAGCAGTCAATCAGGCAGACCCGGACCATCCAATCAGCCCCAGCATTTT; CDR3aa: CASSQSGRPGPSNQPQHF